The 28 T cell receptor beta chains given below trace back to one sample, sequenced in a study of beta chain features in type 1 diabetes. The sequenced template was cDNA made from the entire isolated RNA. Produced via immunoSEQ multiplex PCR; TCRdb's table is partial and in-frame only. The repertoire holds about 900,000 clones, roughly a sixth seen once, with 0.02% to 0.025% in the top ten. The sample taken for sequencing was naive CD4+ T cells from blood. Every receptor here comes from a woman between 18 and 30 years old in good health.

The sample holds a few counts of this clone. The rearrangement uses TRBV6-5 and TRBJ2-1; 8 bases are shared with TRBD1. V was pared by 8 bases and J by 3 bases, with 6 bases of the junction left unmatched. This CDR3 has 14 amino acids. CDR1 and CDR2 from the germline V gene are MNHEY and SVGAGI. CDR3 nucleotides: TGTGCCAGCCTGGCAGGGGGCGGCTACAATGAGCAGTTCTTC. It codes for CASLAGGGYNEQFF.

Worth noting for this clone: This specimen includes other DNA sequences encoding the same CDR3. The CDR3 loop is CASRANYGYTF. CDR3 DNA sequence: TGTGCCAGCAGAGCTAACTATGGCTACACCTTC. The gene calls are TRBV28 and TRBJ1-2; unclear D gene. Germline V gene data show CDR1 as MDHEN and CDR2 as SYDVKM. CDR3 length: 11 amino acids. V dropped 6 bases and J dropped 0 bases, with 2 bases sitting between them.

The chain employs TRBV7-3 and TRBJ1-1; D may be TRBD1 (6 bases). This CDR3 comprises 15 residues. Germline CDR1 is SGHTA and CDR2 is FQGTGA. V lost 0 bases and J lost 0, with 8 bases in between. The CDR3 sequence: CASSLTGTMNTEAFF. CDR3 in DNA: TGTGCCAGCAGCTTAACTGGGACAATGAACACTGAAGCTTTCTTT. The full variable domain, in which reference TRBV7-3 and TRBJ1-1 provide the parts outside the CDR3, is GAGVSQTPSNKVTEKGKYVELRCDPISGHTALYWYRQSLGQGPEFLIYFQGTGAADDSGLPNDRFFAVRPEGSVSTLKIQRTERGDSAVYLCASSLTGTMNTEAFFGQGTRLTVV.

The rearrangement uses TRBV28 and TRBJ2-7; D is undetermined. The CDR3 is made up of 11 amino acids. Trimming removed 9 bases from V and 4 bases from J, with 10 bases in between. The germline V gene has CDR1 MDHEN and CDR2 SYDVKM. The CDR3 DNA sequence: TGTGCCAGTGGCGTTGGGTACGAGCAGTACTTC. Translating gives CASGVGYEQYF.

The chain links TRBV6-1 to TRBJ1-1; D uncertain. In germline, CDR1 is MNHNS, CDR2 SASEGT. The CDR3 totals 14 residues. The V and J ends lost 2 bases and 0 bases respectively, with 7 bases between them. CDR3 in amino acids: CASSEMGMNTEAFF. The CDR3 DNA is TGTGCCAGCAGTGAAATGGGGATGAACACTGAAGCTTTCTTT.

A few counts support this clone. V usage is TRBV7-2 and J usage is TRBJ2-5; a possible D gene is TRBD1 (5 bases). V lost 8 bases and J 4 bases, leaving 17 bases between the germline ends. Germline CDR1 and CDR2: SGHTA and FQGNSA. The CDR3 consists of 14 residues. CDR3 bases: TGTGCCAGCTCCTCCTCGGCTAGGGGAGAGACCCAGTACTTC. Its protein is CASSSSARGETQYF.

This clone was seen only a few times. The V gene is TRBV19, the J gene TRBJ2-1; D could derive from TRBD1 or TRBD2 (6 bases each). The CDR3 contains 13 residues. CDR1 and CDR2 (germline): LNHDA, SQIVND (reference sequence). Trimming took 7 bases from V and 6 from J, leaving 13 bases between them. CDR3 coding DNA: TGTGCCAGTAAGCTAGGGGGGCTCAATGAGCAGTTCTTC. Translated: CASKLGGLNEQFF.

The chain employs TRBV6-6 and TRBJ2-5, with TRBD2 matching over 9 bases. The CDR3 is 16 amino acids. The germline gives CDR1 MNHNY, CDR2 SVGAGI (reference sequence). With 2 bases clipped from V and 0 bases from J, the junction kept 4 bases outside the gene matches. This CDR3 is CASSYQASGNQETQYF. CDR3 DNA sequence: TGTGCCAGCAGTTACCAGGCTAGCGGGAACCAAGAGACCCAGTACTTC.

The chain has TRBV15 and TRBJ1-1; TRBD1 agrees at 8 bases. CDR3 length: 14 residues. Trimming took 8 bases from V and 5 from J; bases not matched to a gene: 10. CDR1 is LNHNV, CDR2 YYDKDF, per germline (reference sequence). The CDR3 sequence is CATGLGQGGTEAFF. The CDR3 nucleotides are TGTGCCACCGGACTAGGACAGGGAGGGACTGAAGCTTTCTTT.

The CDR3 loop reads CASSKGRTFTYEQYF. In nucleotides, the CDR3 is TGTGCCAGCAGCAAGGGGAGGACATTCACCTACGAGCAGTACTTC. This sequence joins TRBV21-1 and TRBJ2-7; the listed D gene, TRBD2, was not tested against the DNA. TRBV21-1 is noted as a pseudogene. CDR3 length: 15 amino acids.

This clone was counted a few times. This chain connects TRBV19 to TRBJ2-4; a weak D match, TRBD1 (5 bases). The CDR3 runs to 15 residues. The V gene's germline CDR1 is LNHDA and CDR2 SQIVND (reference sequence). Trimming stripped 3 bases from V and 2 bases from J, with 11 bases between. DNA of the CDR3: TGTGCCAGTAGTATTGGGGCAGGGTCCAAAAACATTCAGTACTTC. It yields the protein CASSIGAGSKNIQYF. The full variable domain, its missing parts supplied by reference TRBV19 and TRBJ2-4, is DGGITQSPKYLFRKEGQNVTLSCEQNLNHDAMYWYRQDPGQGLRLIYYSQIVNDFQKGDIAEGYSVSREKKESFPLTVTSAQKNPTAFYLCASSIGAGSKNIQYFGAGTRLSVL.

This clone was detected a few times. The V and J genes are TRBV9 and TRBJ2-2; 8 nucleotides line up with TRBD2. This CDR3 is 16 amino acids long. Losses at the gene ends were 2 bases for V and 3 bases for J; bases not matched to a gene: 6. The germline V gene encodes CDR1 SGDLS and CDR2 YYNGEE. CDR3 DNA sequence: TGTGCCAGCAGCGTGGGGAGCGGGAGTGACACCGGGGAGCTGTTTTTT. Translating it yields CASSVGSGSDTGELFF.

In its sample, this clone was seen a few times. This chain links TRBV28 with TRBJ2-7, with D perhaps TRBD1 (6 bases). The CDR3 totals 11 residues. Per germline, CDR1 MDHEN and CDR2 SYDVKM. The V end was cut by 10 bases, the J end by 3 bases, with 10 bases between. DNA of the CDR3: TGTGCCACCCAGGGGAGCTACGAGCAGTACTTC. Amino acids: CATQGSYEQYF.

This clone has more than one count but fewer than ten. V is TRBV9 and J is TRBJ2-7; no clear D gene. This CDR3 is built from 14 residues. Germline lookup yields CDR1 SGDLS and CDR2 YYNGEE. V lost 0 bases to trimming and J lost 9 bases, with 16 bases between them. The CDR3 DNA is TGTGCCAGCAGCGTAGCCCCAACCGCCAGCGCGCAGTACTTC. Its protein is CASSVAPTASAQYF.

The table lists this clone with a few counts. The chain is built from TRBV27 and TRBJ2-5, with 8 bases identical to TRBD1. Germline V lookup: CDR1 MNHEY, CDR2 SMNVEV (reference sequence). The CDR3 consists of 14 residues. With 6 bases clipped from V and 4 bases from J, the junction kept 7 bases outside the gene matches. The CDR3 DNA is TGTGCCAGCAGACGACAGGGGCAGGGAGAGACCCAGTACTTC. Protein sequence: CASRRQGQGETQYF.

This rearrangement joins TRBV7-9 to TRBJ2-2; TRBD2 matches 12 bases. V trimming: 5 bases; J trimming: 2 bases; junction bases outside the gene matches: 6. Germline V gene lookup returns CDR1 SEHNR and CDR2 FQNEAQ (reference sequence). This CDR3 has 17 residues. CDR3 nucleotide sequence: TGTGCCAGCAGCAAACTAGCGGGAGGACCTAACACCGGGGAGCTGTTTTTT. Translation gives CASSKLAGGPNTGELFF.

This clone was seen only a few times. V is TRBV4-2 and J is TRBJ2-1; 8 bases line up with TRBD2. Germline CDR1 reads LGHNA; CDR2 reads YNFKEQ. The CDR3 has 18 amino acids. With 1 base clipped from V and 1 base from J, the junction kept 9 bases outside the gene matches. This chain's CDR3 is CASSQVTGGLGSYNEQFF. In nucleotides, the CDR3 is TGTGCCAGCAGCCAAGTTACGGGAGGGCTTGGTTCCTACAATGAGCAGTTCTTC.

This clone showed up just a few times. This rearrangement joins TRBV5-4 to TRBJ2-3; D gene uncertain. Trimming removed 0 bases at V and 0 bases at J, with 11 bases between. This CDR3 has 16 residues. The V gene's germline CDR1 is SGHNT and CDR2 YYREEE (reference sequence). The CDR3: CASSLVTNPSTDTQYF. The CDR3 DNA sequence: TGTGCCAGCAGCTTGGTAACTAACCCCAGCACAGATACGCAGTATTTT.

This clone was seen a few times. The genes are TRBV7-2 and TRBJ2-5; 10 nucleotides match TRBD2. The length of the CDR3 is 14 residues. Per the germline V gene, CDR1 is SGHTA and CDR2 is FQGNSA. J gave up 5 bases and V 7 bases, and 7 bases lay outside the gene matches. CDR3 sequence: CASIEREGGETQYF. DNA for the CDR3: TGTGCCAGCATCGAGCGGGAGGGAGGGGAGACCCAGTACTTC.

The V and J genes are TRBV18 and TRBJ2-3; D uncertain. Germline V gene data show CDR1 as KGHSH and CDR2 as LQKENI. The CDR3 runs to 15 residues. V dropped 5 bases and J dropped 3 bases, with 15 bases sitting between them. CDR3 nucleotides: TGTGCCAGCTCAGAGAGCACTGGTCTTACAGATACGCAGTATTTT. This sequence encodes CASSESTGLTDTQYF. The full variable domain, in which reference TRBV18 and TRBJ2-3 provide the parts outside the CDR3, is NAGVMQNPRHLVRRRGQEARLRCSPMKGHSHVYWYRQLPEEGLKFMVYLQKENIIDESGMPKERFSAEFPKEGPSILRIQQVVRGDSAAYFCASSESTGLTDTQYFGPGTRLTVL.

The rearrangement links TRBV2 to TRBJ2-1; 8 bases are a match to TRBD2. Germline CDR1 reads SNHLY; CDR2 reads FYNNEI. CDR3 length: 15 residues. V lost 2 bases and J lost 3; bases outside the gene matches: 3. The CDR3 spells CASSESAGGYNEQFF. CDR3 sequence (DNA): TGTGCCAGCAGTGAATCGGCGGGAGGCTACAATGAGCAGTTCTTC. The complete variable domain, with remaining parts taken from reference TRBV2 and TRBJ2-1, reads EPEVTQTPSHQVTQMGQEVILRCVPISNHLYFYWYRQILGQKVEFLVSFYNNEISEKSEIFDDQFSVERPDGSNFTLKIRSTKLEDSAMYFCASSESAGGYNEQFFGPGTRLTVL.

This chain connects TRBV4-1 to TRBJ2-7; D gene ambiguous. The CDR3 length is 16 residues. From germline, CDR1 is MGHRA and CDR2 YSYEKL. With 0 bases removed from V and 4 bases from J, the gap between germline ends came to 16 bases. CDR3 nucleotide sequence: TGCGCCAGCAGCCAAGATTTTATCCAGGTTCCTTACGAGCAGTACTTC. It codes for CASSQDFIQVPYEQYF.

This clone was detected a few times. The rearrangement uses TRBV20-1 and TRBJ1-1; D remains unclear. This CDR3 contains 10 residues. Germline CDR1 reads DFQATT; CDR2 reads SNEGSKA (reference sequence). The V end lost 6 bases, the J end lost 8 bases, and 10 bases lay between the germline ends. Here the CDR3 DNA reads TGCAGTGCCGGGCTGGGGGAAGCTTTCTTT. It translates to CSAGLGEAFF.

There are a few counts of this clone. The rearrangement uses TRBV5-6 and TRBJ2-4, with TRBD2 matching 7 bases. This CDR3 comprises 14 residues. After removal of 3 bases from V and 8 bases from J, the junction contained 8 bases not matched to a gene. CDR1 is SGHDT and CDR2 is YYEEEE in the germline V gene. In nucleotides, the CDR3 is TGTGCCAGCAGCTCCACAAAAGCGGGATACATTCAGTACTTC. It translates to CASSSTKAGYIQYF.

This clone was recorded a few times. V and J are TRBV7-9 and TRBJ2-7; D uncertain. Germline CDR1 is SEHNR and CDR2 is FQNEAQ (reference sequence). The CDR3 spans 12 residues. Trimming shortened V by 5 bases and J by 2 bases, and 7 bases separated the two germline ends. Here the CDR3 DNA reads TGTGCCAGCAGCCGGATTACCTACGAGCAGTACTTC. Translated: CASSRITYEQYF.

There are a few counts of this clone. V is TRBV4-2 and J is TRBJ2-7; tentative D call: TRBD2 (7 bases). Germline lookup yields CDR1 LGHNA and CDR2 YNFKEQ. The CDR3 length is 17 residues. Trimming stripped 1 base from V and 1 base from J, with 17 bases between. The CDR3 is CASSQGRGAVSSYEQYF. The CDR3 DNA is TGTGCCAGCAGCCAAGGCCGGGGGGCGGTATCATCCTACGAGCAGTACTTC.

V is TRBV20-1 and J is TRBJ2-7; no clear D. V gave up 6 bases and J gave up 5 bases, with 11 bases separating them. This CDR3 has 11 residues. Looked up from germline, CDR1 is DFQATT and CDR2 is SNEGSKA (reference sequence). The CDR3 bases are TGCAGTGCCCCAGAACAGAACGAGCAGTACTTC. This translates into CSAPEQNEQYF.

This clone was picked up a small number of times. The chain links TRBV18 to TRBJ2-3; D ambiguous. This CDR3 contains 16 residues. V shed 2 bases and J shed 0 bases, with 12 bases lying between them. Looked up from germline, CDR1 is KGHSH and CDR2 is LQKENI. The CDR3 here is CASSPMAGPSTDTQYF. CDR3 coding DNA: TGTGCCAGCTCACCAATGGCAGGCCCTAGCACAGATACGCAGTATTTT.